Listed below are T cell receptor beta chains from one sample, sequenced in a study of CD8 T cells in Susac syndrome. MiXCR, run by TCRdb on the immunoSEQ multiplex PCR reads, gives a single entry per CDR3 protein. This table has around 170,000 distinct CDR3 sequences, about 96% appearing once. The material sequenced was CD4+ T cells from PBMCs. Receptors originate from a human donor with Susac syndrome. Both conserved end residues are part of each CDR3. A D gene is named only where the DNA matches it firmly. For some rows the clone size is stated as once, few or many, or as a class when expanded; others skip it.

>TRBJ2-5|NA|NA|TRBV7-7
CASSPGTQMGKTQYF
TGTGCTAGCAGCCCCGGGACTCAGATGGGGAAGACCCAGTACTTC
>TRBJ1-5|NA|NA|TRBV20-1
CSASPQAPSQPQHF
TGCAGTGCTAGCCCCCAGGCCCCTAGTCAGCCCCAGCATTTT
>TRBJ2-1|NA|once|TRBV4-3
CASSQLQGGFEQFF
TGCGCCAGCAGCCAACTTCAGGGGGGATTTGAGCAGTTCTTC
>TRBJ2-6|TRBD1|NA|TRBV18
CASSPQAGQGNFANVLTF
TGTGCCAGCTCACCACAGGCGGGACAGGGAAATTTTGCCAACGTCCTGACTTTC
>TRBJ2-1|TRBD2|NA|TRBV7-3
CASGIGGLAGEQQFF
TGTGCCAGCGGTATAGGGGGACTAGCGGGAGAACAGCAGTTCTTC
>TRBJ2-1|TRBD2|NA|TRBV30
CAWAGGPIYNEQFF
TGTGCCTGGGCGGGAGGGCCGATCTACAATGAGCAGTTCTTC
>TRBJ2-1|NA|NA|TRBV3-1
CASSLGPPQDEQFF
TGTGCCAGCAGCCTCGGGCCCCCTCAGGATGAGCAGTTCTTC
>TRBJ2-5|TRBD1|NA|TRBV19
CASSIGGTGVYQETQYF
TGTGCCAGTAGTATAGGGGGCACAGGGGTCTACCAAGAGACCCAGTACTTC
>TRBJ2-5|NA|NA|TRBV6-2/TRBV6-3
CASSTRETQYF
TGTGCCAGCTCCACCCGGGAGACCCAGTACTTC
>TRBJ2-3|TRBD2|NA|TRBV10-3
CAISAYGGISMNTQYF
TGTGCCATCAGTGCTTACGGGGGGATCAGCATGAATACGCAGTATTTT
>TRBJ2-1|NA|NA|TRBV10-3
CAISLRDSRFNEQFF
TGTGCCATCAGTCTCCGGGACTCCAGGTTCAATGAGCAGTTCTTC
>TRBJ2-3|NA|NA|TRBV10-3
CAAIRRGRAGTQYF
TGTGCCGCGATCCGGCGGGGAAGGGCTGGTACGCAGTATTTT
>TRBJ1-5|NA|NA|TRBV7-8
CASSFDRGESQPQHF
TGTGCCAGCAGCTTTGACCGCGGGGAAAGTCAGCCCCAGCATTTT
>TRBJ2-5|NA|NA|TRBV20-1
CSAPPAYQETQYF
TGCAGTGCCCCGCCTGCGTACCAAGAGACCCAGTACTTC
>TRBJ2-2|NA|once|TRBV29-1
CSASSTGELFF
TGCAGCGCTTCAAGCACCGGGGAGCTGTTTTTT
>TRBJ1-6|NA|NA|TRBV6-2/TRBV6-3
CASSYPASPGSPLHF
TGTGCCAGCAGTTACCCCGCCTCCCCGGGATCACCCCTCCACTTT
>TRBJ1-5|NA|once|TRBV10-3
CAISDREKNQPQHF
TGTGCCATCAGTGACCGCGAGAAGAATCAGCCCCAGCATTTT
>TRBJ1-2|NA|NA|TRBV2
CASSPDMAYGYTF
TGTGCCAGCAGTCCCGACATGGCCTATGGCTACACCTTC
>TRBJ1-2|TRBD1|NA|TRBV4-1
CASSMGQQNYGYTF
TGCGCCAGCAGTATGGGACAGCAAAACTATGGCTACACCTTC
>TRBJ2-5|TRBD2|once|TRBV7-9
CASSLRELRETQYF
TGTGCCAGCAGCTTGCGGGAGCTGCGAGAGACCCAGTACTTC
>TRBJ2-1|TRBD2|once|TRBV3-1
CASSYGTSGGTRQFF
TGTGCCAGCAGTTACGGGACTAGCGGGGGTACCAGGCAGTTCTTC
>TRBJ2-1|NA|NA|TRBV11-3
CASSLSLSSNEQFF
TGTGCCAGCAGCTTAAGTCTCTCCTCCAATGAGCAGTTCTTC
>TRBJ1-2|NA|NA|TRBV20-1
CSASSRRSSGGYTF
TGCAGTGCTAGTAGCCGCCGGAGCTCGGGTGGCTACACCTTC
>TRBJ2-3|NA|NA|TRBV28
CASGPGTSVDTQYF
TGTGCCAGCGGGCCTGGGACGTCGGTTGATACGCAGTATTTT
>TRBJ1-4|NA|NA|TRBV27
CASSLHPVQNEKLFF
TGTGCCAGCAGTCTCCACCCTGTCCAAAATGAAAAACTGTTTTTT
>TRBJ2-2|NA|NA|TRBV21-1
CASSSTNTGELFF
TGTGCCAGCAGCTCAACGAACACCGGGGAGCTGTTTTTT
>TRBJ2-1|TRBD2|NA|TRBV5-4
CASSFVAGELNEQFF
TGTGCCAGCAGCTTTGTGGCGGGAGAGCTAAATGAGCAGTTCTTC
>TRBJ2-3|TRBD2|NA|TRBV15
CATSTRWAGVRADTQYF
TGTGCCACCAGCACCCGGTGGGCGGGAGTTCGGGCAGATACGCAGTATTTT
>TRBJ1-1|NA|NA|TRBV20-1
CSAPRPVGTEAFF
TGCAGTGCTCCCAGGCCAGTTGGTACTGAAGCTTTCTTT
>TRBJ1-2|NA|NA|TRBV29-1
CSATRPTGRGGGYTF
TGCAGCGCCACGCGGCCGACAGGTAGAGGTGGTGGCTACACCTTC
>TRBJ2-1|TRBD2|NA|TRBV10-3
CAISEPLSGREVNEQFF
TGTGCCATCAGTGAGCCTCTTAGCGGGAGGGAGGTGAATGAGCAGTTCTTC
>TRBJ1-4|TRBD1|NA|TRBV3-1
CASSQGQGREKLFF
TGTGCCAGCAGCCAAGGACAGGGACGCGAAAAACTGTTTTTT
>TRBJ2-5|NA|NA|TRBV20-1
CSARGVNQETQYF
TGCAGTGCTAGGGGGGTCAATCAAGAGACCCAGTACTTC
>TRBJ1-1|NA|once|TRBV29-1
CSVRSLVNTEAFF
TGCAGCGTTAGAAGTCTTGTGAACACTGAAGCTTTCTTT
>TRBJ1-1|NA|NA|TRBV29-1
CSVSLGGNTEAFF
TGCAGCGTTTCCCTGGGGGGGAACACTGAAGCTTTCTTT
>TRBJ1-5|NA|NA|TRBV20-1
CSARDLDTYQPQHF
TGCAGTGCTAGAGACCTGGACACTTATCAGCCCCAGCATTTT
>TRBJ2-3|NA|NA|TRBV7-2
CASSLVGMADTQYF
TGTGCCAGCAGCTTAGTGGGGATGGCGGATACGCAGTATTTT
>TRBJ2-4|TRBD2|NA|TRBV4-3
CASSQELIREGNIQYF
TGCGCCAGCAGCCAAGAGTTGATCAGGGAGGGAAACATTCAGTACTTC
>TRBJ2-6|NA|NA|TRBV7-2
CASSLALRRPGANVLTF
TGTGCCAGCAGCTTAGCTCTTCGGAGACCTGGGGCCAACGTCCTGACTTTC
>TRBJ2-7|TRBD1|NA|TRBV5-6
CASSSVDRGLSEQYF
TGTGCCAGCAGCTCTGTCGACAGGGGATTGAGCGAGCAGTACTTC
>TRBJ2-6|NA|once|TRBV5-1
CASRPPGQDSGANVLTF
TGCGCCAGCAGACCCCCGGGACAAGACTCTGGGGCCAACGTCCTGACTTTC
>TRBJ2-6|NA|NA|TRBV30
CACPISSGANVLTF
TGTGCCTGTCCTATTTCCTCTGGGGCCAACGTCCTGACTTTC
>TRBJ1-5|NA|NA|TRBV29-1
CRTPRFQPQHF
TGCAGAACACCCCGTTTTCAGCCCCAGCATTTT
>TRBJ2-1|TRBD2|NA|TRBV10-3
CAISISGTYNEQFF
TGTGCCATCAGCATTAGCGGGACATACAATGAGCAGTTCTTC
>TRBJ2-5|NA|few|TRBV7-6
CASSLSPGPQETQYF
TGTGCCAGCAGCTTATCTCCGGGTCCCCAAGAGACCCAGTACTTC
>TRBJ2-1|NA|NA|TRBV5-6
CASSISLGNEQFF
TGTGCCAGCAGCATATCTTTGGGGAATGAGCAGTTCTTC
>TRBJ1-5|NA|once|TRBV6-2/TRBV6-3
CASSLRPTGISNQPQHF
TGTGCCAGCAGCTTACGCCCAACAGGGATAAGCAATCAGCCCCAGCATTTT
>TRBJ1-1|NA|few|TRBV11-2
CASSFGDRNTEAFF
TGTGCCAGCAGCTTCGGAGACAGGAACACTGAAGCTTTCTTT
>TRBJ2-1|NA|NA|TRBV20-1
CSARLHEQFF
TGCAGTGCTAGATTGCATGAGCAGTTCTTC
>TRBJ2-1|NA|NA|TRBV30
CAWRESIYNEQFF
TGTGCCTGGAGGGAAAGCATCTACAATGAGCAGTTCTTC
>TRBJ2-1|TRBD2|once|TRBV28
CASSFSQTSGFQGEQFF
TGTGCCAGCAGTTTTTCCCAGACTAGCGGGTTTCAAGGGGAGCAGTTCTTC
>TRBJ1-2|NA|NA|TRBV5-1
CASSSTGGVNYGYTF
TGCGCCAGCAGCTCGACGGGGGGGGTTAACTATGGCTACACCTTC
>TRBJ1-2|TRBD1|NA|TRBV15
CATSSTGERGYTF
TGTGCCACCAGCAGTACAGGGGAGAGAGGCTACACCTTC
>TRBJ1-2|NA|NA|TRBV6-5
CASSYSGGANYGYTF
TGTGCCAGCAGTTACTCGGGCGGAGCTAACTATGGCTACACCTTC